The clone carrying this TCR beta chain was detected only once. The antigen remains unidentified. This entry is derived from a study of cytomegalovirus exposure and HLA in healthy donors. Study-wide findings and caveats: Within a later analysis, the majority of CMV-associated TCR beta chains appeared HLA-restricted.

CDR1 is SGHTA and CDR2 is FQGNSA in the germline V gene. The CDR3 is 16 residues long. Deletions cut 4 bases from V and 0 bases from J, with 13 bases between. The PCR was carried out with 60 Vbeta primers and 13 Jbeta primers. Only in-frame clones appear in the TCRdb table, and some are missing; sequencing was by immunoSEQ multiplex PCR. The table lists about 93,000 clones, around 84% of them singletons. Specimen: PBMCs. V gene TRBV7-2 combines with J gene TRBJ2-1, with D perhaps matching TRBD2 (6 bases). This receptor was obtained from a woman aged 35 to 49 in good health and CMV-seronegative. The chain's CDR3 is CASSSILAISYNEQFF. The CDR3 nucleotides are TGTGCCAGCAGCTCAATTCTAGCGATCTCCTACAATGAGCAGTTCTTC. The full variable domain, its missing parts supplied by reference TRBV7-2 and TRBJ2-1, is GAGVSQSPSNKVTEKGKDVELRCDPISGHTALYWYRQSLGQGLEFLIYFQGNSAPDKSGLPSDRFSAERTGGSVSTLTIQRTQQEDSAVYLCASSSILAISYNEQFFGPGTRLTVL.